This passage covers 11 T cell receptor beta chains from one sample sequenced in a study of blood T cell repertoires in COVID-19. Assay used: immunoSEQ multiplex PCR; TCRdb lists only in-frame clones, some missing. This sample carries about 480,000 clones, around nine tenths of them seen once, and the ten largest clones take under 9.5%. Material: PBMCs or T cells enriched from blood (not recorded which). These receptors were taken from an older woman who had recovered from COVID-19.

The chain couples TRBV7-9 to TRBJ2-3; TRBD2 aligns across 9 bases. From germline, CDR1 is SEHNR and CDR2 FQNEAQ (reference sequence). The junction had 9 bases not matched to a gene; V was cut back by 4 bases and J by 1 base. CDR3 length: 17 amino acids. The CDR3 loop is CASSSGTSPGGTDTQYF. In nucleotides, the CDR3 is TGTGCCAGCAGCTCCGGGACTAGCCCCGGAGGCACAGATACGCAGTATTTT.

CDR3 sequence: CASSIGQGQTYEQYF. CDR3 nucleotide sequence: TGTGCCAGTAGTATAGGCCAGGGACAGACCTACGAGCAGTACTTC. The gene calls are TRBV19 and TRBJ2-7; 7 bases match TRBD1. The CDR3 has 15 residues. Germline CDR1 LNHDA, CDR2 SQIVND (reference sequence). Trimming at V came to 1 base and at J to 2 bases, leaving 5 bases not matched to a gene.

J is TRBJ1-6 and V is TRBV28; 7 positions match TRBD1. CDR3 size: 14 residues. Unmatched junction bases numbered 12, after V lost 6 bases and J lost 13 bases. In germline, CDR1 is MDHEN, CDR2 SYDVKM. The CDR3: CASSLAKTGSPLHF. DNA of the CDR3: TGTGCCAGCAGCCTGGCGAAGACAGGGTCGCCCCTCCACTTT.

This chain joins TRBV2 and TRBJ1-6; no clear D gene. The CDR3 totals 14 residues. V shed 8 bases and J shed 0 bases, with 8 bases lying between them. The germline CDR1 and CDR2 sequences are SNHLY and FYNNEI. DNA of the CDR3: TGTGCCAGCGAACCCAGCTCCTATAATTCACCCCTCCACTTT. As protein: CASEPSSYNSPLHF.

The gene calls are TRBV11-2 and TRBJ1-4, with a tentative D call TRBD1 (5 bases). V was shortened by 2 bases and J by 2 bases, with 12 bases between the two germline ends. The CDR3 loop spans 16 amino acids. The V gene's germline CDR1 is SGHAT and CDR2 FQNNGV. The chain's CDR3 is CASSLSGFATNEKLFF. The CDR3 DNA reads as TGTGCCAGCAGCTTATCAGGGTTTGCTACTAATGAAAAACTGTTTTTT.

This clone is a singleton in its sample. V usage is TRBV5-4 and J usage is TRBJ1-2; D is ambiguous. The germline V and J ends were trimmed by 4 bases and 4 bases, with 11 bases remaining between them. This CDR3 has 13 residues. Germline V lookup: CDR1 SGHNT, CDR2 YYREEE (reference sequence). The CDR3 region has the DNA TGTGCCAGCAGCCTCGATATAGTCTATGGCTACACCTTC. Encoded protein: CASSLDIVYGYTF.

The chain is built from TRBV6-5 and TRBJ1-5; TRBD1 matches 10 bases. Unmatched junction bases numbered 6, after V lost 4 bases and J lost 3 bases. CDR1 is MNHEY and CDR2 is SVGAGI in the germline V gene. This CDR3 spans 16 amino acids. CDR3 sequence reads: CASSSTGGRVNQPQHF. The CDR3 DNA sequence: TGTGCCAGCAGTTCGACAGGGGGCAGGGTCAATCAGCCCCAGCATTTT.

This chain links TRBV9 with TRBJ1-4, with D perhaps matching TRBD1 (5 bases). Trimming stripped 2 bases from V and 7 bases from J, with 12 bases between. The CDR3 loop spans 14 amino acids. CDR1 and CDR2 from the germline V gene are SGDLS and YYNGEE. For the CDR3, the DNA is TGTGCCAGCAGCGTGGGAGGGGTGGGTGAAAAACTGTTTTTT. Translated: CASSVGGVGEKLFF.

This rearrangement joins TRBV2 to TRBJ1-2; 8 bases align to TRBD1. Per the germline V gene, CDR1 is SNHLY and CDR2 is FYNNEI. The CDR3 length is 15 residues. J gave up 0 bases and V 4 bases, and 4 bases lay outside the gene matches. In DNA form, the CDR3 reads TGTGCCAGCAGTGGGTCAGGGGGCTCTAACTATGGCTACACCTTC. Translating gives CASSGSGGSNYGYTF.

The chain recombines TRBV7-2 with TRBJ1-3; 12 positions agree with TRBD1. Germline V gene sequence: CDR1 SGHTA, CDR2 FQGNSA. V gave up 2 bases and J gave up 3 bases; unmatched junction bases: 5. This CDR3 region has 17 residues. For the CDR3, the DNA is TGTGCCAGCAGCTTAACCGGGACAGGGGGCGGTGGAAACACCATATATTTT. Translated, it gives CASSLTGTGGGGNTIYF. Supplemented by reference TRBV7-2 and TRBJ1-3, the full variable domain reads GAGVSQSPSNKVTEKGKDVELRCDPISGHTALYWYRQSLGQGLEFLIYFQGNSAPDKSGLPSDRFSAERTGGSVSTLTIQRTQQEDSAVYLCASSLTGTGGGGNTIYFGEGSWLTVV.

The J gene is TRBJ2-1, the V gene TRBV18, with D perhaps matching TRBD1 (6 bases). V was trimmed by 3 bases and J by 7 bases, leaving 16 bases between them. CDR1 and CDR2 from the germline V gene are KGHSH and LQKENI. The length of the CDR3 is 15 residues. CDR3 coding DNA: TGTGCCAGCTCACCTCTACAGGGCGGAGGTAATGAGCAGTTCTTC. This codes for CASSPLQGGGNEQFF.